What follows is one T cell receptor beta chain and its context. The J segment lost 2 bases and the V segment lost 6 bases, leaving 10 bases of the junction unmatched. The germline V gene encodes CDR1 MDHEN and CDR2 SYDVKM. This CDR3 comprises 15 residues. The sample comes from a study of T cell responses to AZD1222 COVID-19 vaccine. Profiling relied on immunoSEQ multiplex PCR, and the TCRdb table lists in-frame clones only, not all of them. The table shows 100,000 to 130,000 clones, with about 90% occurring only once. This sequence originates from an adult in good health. The chain employs TRBV28 and TRBJ2-7, with 7 bases fitting TRBD1. Sequenced material: peripheral blood, taken on day 0 of AZD1222 vaccination. DNA of the CDR3: TGTGCCAGCAGCCCTTGGGGCGGACAGGCCTACGAGCAGTACTTC. Encoded protein: CASSPWGGQAYEQYF.